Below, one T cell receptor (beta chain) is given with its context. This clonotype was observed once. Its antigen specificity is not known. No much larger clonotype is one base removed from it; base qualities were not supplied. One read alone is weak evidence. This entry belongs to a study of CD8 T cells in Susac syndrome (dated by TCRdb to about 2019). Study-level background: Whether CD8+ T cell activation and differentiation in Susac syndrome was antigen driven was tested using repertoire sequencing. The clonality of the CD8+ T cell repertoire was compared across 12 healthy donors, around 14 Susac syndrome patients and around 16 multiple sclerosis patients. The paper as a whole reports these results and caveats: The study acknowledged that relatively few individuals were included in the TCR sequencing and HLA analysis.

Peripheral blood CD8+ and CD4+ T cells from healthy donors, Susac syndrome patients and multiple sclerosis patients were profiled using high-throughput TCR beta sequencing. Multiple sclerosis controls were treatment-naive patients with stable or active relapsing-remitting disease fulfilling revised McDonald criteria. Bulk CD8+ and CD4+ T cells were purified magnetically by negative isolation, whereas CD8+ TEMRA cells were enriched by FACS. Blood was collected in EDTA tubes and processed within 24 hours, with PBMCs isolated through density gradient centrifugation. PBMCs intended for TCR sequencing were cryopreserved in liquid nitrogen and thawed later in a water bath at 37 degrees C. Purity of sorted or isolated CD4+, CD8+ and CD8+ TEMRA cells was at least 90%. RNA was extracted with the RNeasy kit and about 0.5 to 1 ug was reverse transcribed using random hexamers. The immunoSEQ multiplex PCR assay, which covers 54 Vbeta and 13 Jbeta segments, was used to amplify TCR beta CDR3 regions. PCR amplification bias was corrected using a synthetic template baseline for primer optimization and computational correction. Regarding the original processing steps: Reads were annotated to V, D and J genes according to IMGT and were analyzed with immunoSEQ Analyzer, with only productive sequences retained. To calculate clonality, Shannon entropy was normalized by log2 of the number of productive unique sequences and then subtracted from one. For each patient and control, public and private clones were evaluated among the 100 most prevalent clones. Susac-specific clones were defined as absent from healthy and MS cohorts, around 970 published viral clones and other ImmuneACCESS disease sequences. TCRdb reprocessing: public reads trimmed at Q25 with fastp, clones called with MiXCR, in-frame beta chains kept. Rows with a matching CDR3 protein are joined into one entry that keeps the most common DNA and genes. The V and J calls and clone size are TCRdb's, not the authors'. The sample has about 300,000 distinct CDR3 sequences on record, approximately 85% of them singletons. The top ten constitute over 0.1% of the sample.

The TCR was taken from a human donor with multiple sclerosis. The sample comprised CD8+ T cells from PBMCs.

The DNA is as follows: TGCAGTGCTGGCCCCCAGCGGGACAGCTACGAGCAGTACTTC. It specifies CSAGPQRDSYEQYF. Recombination joined TRBV20-1 with TRBJ2-7; the D gene is possibly TRBD1 or TRBD2, with 7 bases matching each. V was cut back by 5 bases and J by 3 bases, leaving a gap of 17 bases between them. The CDR3 sequence holds 14 residues, the cysteine and phenylalanine included. CDR3 DNA only is kept here, 42 bases in frame from base 1. Based on the germline V gene (reference sequence), the CDR1 and CDR2 sequences are DFQATT and SNEGSKA.